This T cell receptor (beta chain) was recovered during a study of cytomegalovirus exposure and HLA in healthy donors. The study, taken as a whole, reports: Later analysis indicated greater clonal expansion among HLA-associated TCR beta chains than among equally common other chains. Excluded: some indistinguishable V segments such as TRBV6-2 and TRBV6-3.

For this clone: Antigen specificity is unknown.

It was with 60 Vbeta and 13 Jbeta primers that the PCR ran. Measured with immunoSEQ multiplex PCR; TCRdb has only the in-frame clones, and not every one. The sample records approximately 60,000 clones, roughly four fifths being singletons. Losses at the gene ends were 1 base for V and 0 bases for J; bases not matched to a gene: 4. This CDR3 spans 18 amino acids. The germline V gene encodes CDR1 MGHRA and CDR2 YSYEKL. The TCR was taken from a man aged 30 to 39 in good health and CMV-seronegative. Material: PBMCs. V and J are TRBV4-1 and TRBJ2-1; 12 bases fit TRBD2. The CDR3 DNA follows: TGCGCCAGCAGCCAAGGACTAGCGGGAGTTTTCTCCTACAATGAGCAGTTCTTC. The encoded protein is CASSQGLAGVFSYNEQFF.